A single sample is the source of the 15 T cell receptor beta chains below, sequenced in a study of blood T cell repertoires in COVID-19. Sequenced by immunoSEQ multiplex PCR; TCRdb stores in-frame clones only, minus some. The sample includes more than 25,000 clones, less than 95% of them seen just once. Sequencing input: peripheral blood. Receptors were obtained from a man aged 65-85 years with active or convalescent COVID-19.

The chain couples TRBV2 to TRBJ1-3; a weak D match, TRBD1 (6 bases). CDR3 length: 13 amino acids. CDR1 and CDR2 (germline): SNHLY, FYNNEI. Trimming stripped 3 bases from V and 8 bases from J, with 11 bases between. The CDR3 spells CASSEGRGYTIYF. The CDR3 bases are TGTGCCAGCAGTGAGGGCAGGGGTTACACCATATATTTT.

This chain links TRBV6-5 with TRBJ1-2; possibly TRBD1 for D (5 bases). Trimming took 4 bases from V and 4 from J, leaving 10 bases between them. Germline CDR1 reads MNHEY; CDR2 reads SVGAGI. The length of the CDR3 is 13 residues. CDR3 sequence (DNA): TGTGCCAGCAGTTTCAGGGTCGGCTATGGCTACACCTTC. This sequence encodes CASSFRVGYGYTF.

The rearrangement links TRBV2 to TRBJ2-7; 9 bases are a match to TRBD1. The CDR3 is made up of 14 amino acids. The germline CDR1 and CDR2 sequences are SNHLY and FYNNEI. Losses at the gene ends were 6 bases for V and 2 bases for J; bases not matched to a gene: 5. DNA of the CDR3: TGTGCCAGCAGGCCGGGACAGGGTACCTACGAGCAGTACTTC. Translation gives CASRPGQGTYEQYF. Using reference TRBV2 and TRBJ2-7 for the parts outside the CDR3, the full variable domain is EPEVTQTPSHQVTQMGQEVILRCVPISNHLYFYWYRQILGQKVEFLVSFYNNEISEKSEIFDDQFSVERPDGSNFTLKIRSTKLEDSAMYFCASRPGQGTYEQYFGPGTRLTVT.

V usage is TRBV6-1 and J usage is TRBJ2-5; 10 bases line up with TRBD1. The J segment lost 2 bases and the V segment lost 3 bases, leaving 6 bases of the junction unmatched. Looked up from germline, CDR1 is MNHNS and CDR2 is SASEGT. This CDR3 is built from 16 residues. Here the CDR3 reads CASSEGPGQGQETQYF. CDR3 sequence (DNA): TGTGCCAGCAGTGAGGGCCCGGGACAGGGGCAAGAGACCCAGTACTTC.

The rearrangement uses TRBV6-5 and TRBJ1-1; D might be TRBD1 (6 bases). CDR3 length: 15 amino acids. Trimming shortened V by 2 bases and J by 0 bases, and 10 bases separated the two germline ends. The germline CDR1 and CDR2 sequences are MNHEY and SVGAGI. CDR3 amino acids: CASSYTPGVNTEAFF. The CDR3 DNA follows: TGTGCCAGCAGTTACACCCCAGGGGTGAACACTGAAGCTTTCTTT.

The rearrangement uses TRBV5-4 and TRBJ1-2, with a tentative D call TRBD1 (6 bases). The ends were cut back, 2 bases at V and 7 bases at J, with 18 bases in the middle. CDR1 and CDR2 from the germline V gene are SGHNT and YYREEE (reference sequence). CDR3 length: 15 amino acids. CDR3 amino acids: CASSFPVQGFLGYTF. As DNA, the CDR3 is TGTGCCAGCAGCTTCCCAGTACAGGGCTTCCTTGGCTACACCTTC.

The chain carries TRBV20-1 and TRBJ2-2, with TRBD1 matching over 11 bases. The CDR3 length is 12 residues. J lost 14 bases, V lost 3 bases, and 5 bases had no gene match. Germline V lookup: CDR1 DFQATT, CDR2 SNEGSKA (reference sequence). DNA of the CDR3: TGCAGTGCTAGTAAGGACAGGGGGCGACTGTTTTTT. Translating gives CSASKDRGRLFF.

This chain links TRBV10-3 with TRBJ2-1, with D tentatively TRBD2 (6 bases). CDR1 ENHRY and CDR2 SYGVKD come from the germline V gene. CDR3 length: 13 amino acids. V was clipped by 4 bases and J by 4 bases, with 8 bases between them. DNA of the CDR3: TGTGCCATCAGTGGGGGGGTGTACAATGAGCAGTTCTTC. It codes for CAISGGVYNEQFF.

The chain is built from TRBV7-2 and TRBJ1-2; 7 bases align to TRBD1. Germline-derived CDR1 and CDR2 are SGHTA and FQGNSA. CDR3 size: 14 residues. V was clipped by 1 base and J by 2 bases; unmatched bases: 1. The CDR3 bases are TGTGCCAGCAGCTTAGGACAGGGCAACTATGGCTACACCTTC. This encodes CASSLGQGNYGYTF.

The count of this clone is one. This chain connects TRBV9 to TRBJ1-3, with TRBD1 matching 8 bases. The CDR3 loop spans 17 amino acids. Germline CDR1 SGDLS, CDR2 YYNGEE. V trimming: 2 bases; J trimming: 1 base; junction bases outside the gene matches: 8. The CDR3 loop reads CASSVVPQGASGNTIYF. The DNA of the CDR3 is TGTGCCAGCAGCGTTGTCCCCCAGGGGGCTTCTGGAAACACCATATATTTT. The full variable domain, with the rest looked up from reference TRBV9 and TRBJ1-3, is DSGVTQTPKHLITATGQRVTLRCSPRSGDLSVYWYQQSLDQGLQFLIQYYNGEERAKGNILERFSAQQFPDLHSELNLSSLELGDSALYFCASSVVPQGASGNTIYFGEGSWLTVV.

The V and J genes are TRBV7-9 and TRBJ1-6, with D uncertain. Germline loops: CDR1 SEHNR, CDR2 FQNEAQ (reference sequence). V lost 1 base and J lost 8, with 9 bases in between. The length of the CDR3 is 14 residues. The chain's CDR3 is CASSLGTDYSPLHF. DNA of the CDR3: TGTGCCAGCAGCTTAGGGACGGACTATTCACCCCTCCACTTT.

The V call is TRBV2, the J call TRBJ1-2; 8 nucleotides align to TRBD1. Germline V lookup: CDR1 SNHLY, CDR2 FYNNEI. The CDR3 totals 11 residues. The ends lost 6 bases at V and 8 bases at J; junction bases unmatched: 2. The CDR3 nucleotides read TGTGCCAGCAGACGGACAGGGGGCTACACCTTC. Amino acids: CASRRTGGYTF.

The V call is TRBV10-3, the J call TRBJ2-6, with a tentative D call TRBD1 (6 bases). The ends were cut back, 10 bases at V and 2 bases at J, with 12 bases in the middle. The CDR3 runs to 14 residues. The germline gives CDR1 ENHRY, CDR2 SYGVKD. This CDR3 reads CATTGFAGANVLTF. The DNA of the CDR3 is TGTGCCACCACAGGGTTCGCTGGGGCCAACGTCCTGACTTTC.

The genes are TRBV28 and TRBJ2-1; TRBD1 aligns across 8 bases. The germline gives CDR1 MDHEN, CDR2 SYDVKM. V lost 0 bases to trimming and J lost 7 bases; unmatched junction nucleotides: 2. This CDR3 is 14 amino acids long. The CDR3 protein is CASSLWTGENEQFF. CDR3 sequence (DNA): TGTGCCAGCAGTTTATGGACAGGGGAAAATGAGCAGTTCTTC.

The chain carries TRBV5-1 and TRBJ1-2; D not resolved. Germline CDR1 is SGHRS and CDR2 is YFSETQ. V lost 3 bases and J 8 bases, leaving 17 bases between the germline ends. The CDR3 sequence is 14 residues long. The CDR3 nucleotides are TGCGCCAGCAGCTCTGGTGGAGGTGAGGTGGGCTACACCTTC. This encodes CASSSGGGEVGYTF.